Listed here are 10 T cell receptor beta chains from one sample, sequenced in a study of cytomegalovirus exposure and HLA in healthy donors. PCR used 60 Vbeta primers and 13 Jbeta primers. Clones were sequenced by immunoSEQ multiplex PCR, and TCRdb holds only the in-frame ones, with some missing. The data show a few hundred thousand clones, around 83% seen once. The specimen sequenced was PBMCs. The receptors here all came from a woman aged 45 to 65 in good health and CMV-seropositive.

This clone was seen only once. The DNA for the CDR3 is TGCGCCAGCAGCTTGTCAGGGGGCGCAGATACGCAGTATTTT. It codes for CASSLSGGADTQYF. V gene TRBV5-1 combines with J gene TRBJ2-3; TRBD1 agrees at 8 bases. V shed 1 base, J shed 4 bases, and the junction held 2 bases outside the gene matches. Germline lookup yields CDR1 SGHRS and CDR2 YFSETQ. This CDR3 is 14 amino acids long.

This clone was seen repeatedly, ten times or more. The rearrangement uses TRBV30 and TRBJ1-1; tentative D call: TRBD1 (6 bases). Trimming cost V 3 bases and J 5 bases, with 19 bases left between them. The CDR3 runs 15 residues. Germline loops: CDR1 GTSNPN, CDR2 SVGIG (reference sequence). CDR3 DNA sequence: TGTGCCTGGAGGCCACCACAGGGAGAAGTAACTGAAGCTTTCTTT. It encodes CAWRPPQGEVTEAFF.

The gene calls are TRBV7-9 and TRBJ2-2; perhaps TRBD1 as D (6 bases). Trimming stripped 5 bases from V and 4 bases from J, with 14 bases between. The CDR3 length is 15 residues. In germline, CDR1 is SEHNR, CDR2 FQNEAQ (reference sequence). Written as DNA, the CDR3 is TGTGCCAGCAGCCAACAGGGAAGGGGCACCGGGGAGCTGTTTTTT. Residues: CASSQQGRGTGELFF. The whole variable domain, filled in from reference TRBV7-9 and TRBJ2-2, reads DTGVSQNPRHKITKRGQNVTFRCDPISEHNRLYWYRQTLGQGPEFLTYFQNEAQLEKSRLLSDRFSAERPKGSFSTLEIQRTEQGDSAMYLCASSQQGRGTGELFFGEGSRLTVL.

This chain links TRBV5-1 with TRBJ1-2; 7 positions match TRBD1. The CDR3 consists of 15 residues. Germline CDR1 and CDR2: SGHRS and YFSETQ. V trimming: 0 bases; J trimming: 2 bases; junction bases outside the gene matches: 4. The CDR3 bases are TGCGCCAGCAGCTTGGGGGACAGCCCGAACTATGGCTACACCTTC. Its protein is CASSLGDSPNYGYTF.

The rearrangement joins TRBV14 to TRBJ2-2; possibly TRBD2 for D (6 bases). The CDR3 has 14 amino acids. V was clipped by 2 bases and J by 6 bases, with 10 bases between them. Germline V gene data show CDR1 as SGHDN and CDR2 as FVKESK. The CDR3 DNA is TGTGCCAGCAGCCAATTTGGAGGGGCCGGGGAGCTGTTTTTT. Its protein is CASSQFGGAGELFF.

The chain recombines TRBV28 with TRBJ1-6; no firm D call. Germline V gene data show CDR1 as MDHEN and CDR2 as SYDVKM. The CDR3 loop spans 15 amino acids. V lost 8 bases and J 6 bases, leaving 17 bases between the germline ends. The CDR3 nucleotides are TGTGCCAGCCGTCGGGAGGGCAGTCGTAATTCACCCCTCCACTTT. This gives the protein CASRREGSRNSPLHF. Full variable domain (remainder filled in from reference TRBV28 and TRBJ1-6): DVKVTQSSRYLVKRTGEKVFLECVQDMDHENMFWYRQDPGLGLRLIYFSYDVKMKEKGDIPEGYSVSREKKERFSLILESASTNQTSMYLCASRREGSRNSPLHFGNGTRLTVT.

The chain is built from TRBV5-1 and TRBJ2-3; 9 bases line up with TRBD1. The CDR3 is made up of 15 amino acids. Germline V gene lookup returns CDR1 SGHRS and CDR2 YFSETQ. After removal of 0 bases from V and 6 bases from J, the junction contained 5 bases not matched to a gene. The CDR3 loop is CASSLGGTGLDTQYF. CDR3 DNA: TGCGCCAGCAGCTTGGGCGGGACAGGGTTGGATACGCAGTATTTT. Based on the CDR3 plus reference TRBV5-1 and TRBJ2-3, the full variable domain is KAGVTQTPRYLIKTRGQQVTLSCSPISGHRSVSWYQQTPGQGLQFLFEYFSETQRNKGNFPGRFSGRQFSNSRSEMNVSTLELGDSALYLCASSLGGTGLDTQYFGPGTRLTVL.

CDR3 amino acids: CASSQNPPLAGDTQYF. In DNA, the CDR3 is TGTGCCAGCAGCCAAAACCCCCCCCTCGCCGGGGATACGCAGTATTTT. V is TRBV14 and J is TRBJ2-3; D is ambiguous. V lost 2 bases to trimming and J lost 6 bases, with 18 bases between them. The CDR3 is made up of 16 amino acids. Germline V lookup: CDR1 SGHDN, CDR2 FVKESK.

This clone was observed a few times. The gene calls are TRBV5-4 and TRBJ2-5; no firm D call. This CDR3 spans 14 amino acids. Per the germline V gene, CDR1 is SGHNT and CDR2 is YYREEE (reference sequence). Trimming cost V 1 base and J 4 bases, with 11 bases left between them. CDR3 bases: TGTGCCAGCAGCTTGCCGGGTTCGCGAGAGACCCAGTACTTC. It is translated as CASSLPGSRETQYF.

The chain couples TRBV12-5 to TRBJ1-5; 10 bases fit TRBD1. V dropped 4 bases and J dropped 2; count of bases not matched to a gene: 2. The CDR3 is 15 amino acids. The germline V gene encodes CDR1 LGHNT and CDR2 FRNRAP. The CDR3 spells CASGWGTGGNQPQHF. The CDR3 coding sequence is TGTGCTAGTGGTTGGGGGACAGGGGGCAATCAGCCCCAGCATTTT.